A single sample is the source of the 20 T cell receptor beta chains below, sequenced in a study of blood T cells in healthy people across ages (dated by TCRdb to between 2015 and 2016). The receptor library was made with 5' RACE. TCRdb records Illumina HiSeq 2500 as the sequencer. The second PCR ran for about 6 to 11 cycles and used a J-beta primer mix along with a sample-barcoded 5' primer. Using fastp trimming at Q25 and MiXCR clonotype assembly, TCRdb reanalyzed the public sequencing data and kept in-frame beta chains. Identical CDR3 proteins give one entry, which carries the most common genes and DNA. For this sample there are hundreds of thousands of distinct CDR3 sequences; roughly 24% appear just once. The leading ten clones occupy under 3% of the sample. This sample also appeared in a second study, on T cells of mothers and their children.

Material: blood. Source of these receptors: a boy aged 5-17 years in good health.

The CDR3: CASSPSRGSLYEQYF. The CDR3 region has the DNA TGTGCCAGCAGCCCCTCGAGGGGATCTCTCTACGAGCAGTACTTC. The chain carries TRBV6-5 and TRBJ2-1; either TRBD1 or TRBD2 may fit D (5 bases each). The J call may not be correct, given that the DNA end is closer to TRBJ2-7. Germline V gene lookup returns CDR1 MNHEY and CDR2 SVGAGI. The CDR3 loop spans 15 amino acids.

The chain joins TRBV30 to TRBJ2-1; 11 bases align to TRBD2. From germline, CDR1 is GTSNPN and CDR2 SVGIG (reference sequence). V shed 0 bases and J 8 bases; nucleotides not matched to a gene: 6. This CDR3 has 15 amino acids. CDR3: CAWSVSGLAVDEQFF. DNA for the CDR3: TGTGCCTGGAGTGTATCGGGACTAGCGGTAGATGAGCAGTTCTTC. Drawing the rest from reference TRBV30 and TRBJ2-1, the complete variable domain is SQTIHQWPATLVQPVGSPLSLECTVEGTSNPNLYWYRQAAGRGLQLLFYSVGIGQISSEVPQNLSASRPQDRQFILSSKKLLLSDSGFYLCAWSVSGLAVDEQFFGPGTRLTVL.

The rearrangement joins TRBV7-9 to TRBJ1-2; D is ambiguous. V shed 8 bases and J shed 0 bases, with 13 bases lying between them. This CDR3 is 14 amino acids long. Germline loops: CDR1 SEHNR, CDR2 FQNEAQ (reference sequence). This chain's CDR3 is CASATTAPNYGYTF. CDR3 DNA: TGTGCCAGCGCCACGACGGCACCTAACTATGGCTACACCTTC.

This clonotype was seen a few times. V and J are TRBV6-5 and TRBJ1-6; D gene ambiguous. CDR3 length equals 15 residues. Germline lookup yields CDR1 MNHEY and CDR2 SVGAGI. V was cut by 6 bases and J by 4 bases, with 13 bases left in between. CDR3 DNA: TGTGCCAGCAGAAGGGCAGCAAATTATAATTCACCCCTCCACTTT. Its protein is CASRRAANYNSPLHF.

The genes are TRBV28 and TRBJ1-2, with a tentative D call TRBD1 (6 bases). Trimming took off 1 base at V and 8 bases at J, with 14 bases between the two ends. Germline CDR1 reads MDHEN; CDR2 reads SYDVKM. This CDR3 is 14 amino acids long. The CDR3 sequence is CASSLLKQGGGYTF. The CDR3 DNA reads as TGTGCCAGCAGTTTATTAAAACAGGGAGGCGGCTACACCTTC.

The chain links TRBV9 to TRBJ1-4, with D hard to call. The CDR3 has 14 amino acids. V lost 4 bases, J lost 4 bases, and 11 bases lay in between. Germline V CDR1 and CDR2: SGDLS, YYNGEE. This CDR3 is CASSKGQGNEKLFF. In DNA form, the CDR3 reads TGTGCCAGCAGCAAAGGTCAAGGTAATGAAAAACTGTTTTTT.

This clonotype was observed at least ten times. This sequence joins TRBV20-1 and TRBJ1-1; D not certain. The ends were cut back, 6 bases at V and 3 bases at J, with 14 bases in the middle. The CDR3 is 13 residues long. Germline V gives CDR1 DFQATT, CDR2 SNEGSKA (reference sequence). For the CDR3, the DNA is TGCAGTGCCCAATCCGACACGTACACTGAAGCTTTCTTT. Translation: CSAQSDTYTEAFF.

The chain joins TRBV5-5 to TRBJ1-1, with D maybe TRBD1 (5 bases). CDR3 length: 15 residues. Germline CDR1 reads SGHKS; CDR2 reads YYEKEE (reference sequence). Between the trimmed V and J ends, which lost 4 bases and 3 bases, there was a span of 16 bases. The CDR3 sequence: CASSLMTRADTEAFF. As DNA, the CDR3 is TGTGCCAGCAGCCTTATGACCAGGGCGGACACTGAAGCTTTCTTT.

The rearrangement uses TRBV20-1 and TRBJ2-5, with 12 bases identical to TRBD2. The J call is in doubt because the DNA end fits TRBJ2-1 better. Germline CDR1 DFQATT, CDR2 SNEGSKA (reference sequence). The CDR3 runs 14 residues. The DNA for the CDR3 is TGCAGTGCCAAAGGACTAGCGGGATACAATGAGCAGTTCTTC. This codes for CSAKGLAGYNEQFF.

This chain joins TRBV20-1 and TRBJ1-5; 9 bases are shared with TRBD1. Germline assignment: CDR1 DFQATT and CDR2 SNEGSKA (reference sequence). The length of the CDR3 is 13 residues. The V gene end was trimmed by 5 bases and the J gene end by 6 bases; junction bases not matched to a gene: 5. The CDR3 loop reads CSAFTGGGQPQHF. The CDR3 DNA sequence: TGCAGTGCTTTTACAGGGGGCGGTCAGCCCCAGCATTTT.

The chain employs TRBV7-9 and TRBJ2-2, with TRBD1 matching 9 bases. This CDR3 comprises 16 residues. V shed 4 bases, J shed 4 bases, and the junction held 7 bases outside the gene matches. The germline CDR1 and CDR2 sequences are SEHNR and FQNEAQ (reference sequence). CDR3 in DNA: TGTGCCAGCAGCTCCTCCGGGACAGGGACCACCGGGGAGCTGTTTTTT. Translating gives CASSSSGTGTTGELFF.

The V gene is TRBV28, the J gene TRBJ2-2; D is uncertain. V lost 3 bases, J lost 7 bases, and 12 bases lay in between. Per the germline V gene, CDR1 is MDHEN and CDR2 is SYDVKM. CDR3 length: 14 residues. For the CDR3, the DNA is TGTGCCAGCAGTTTCTCGCGGCCCTACGGGGAGCTGTTTTTT. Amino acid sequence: CASSFSRPYGELFF.

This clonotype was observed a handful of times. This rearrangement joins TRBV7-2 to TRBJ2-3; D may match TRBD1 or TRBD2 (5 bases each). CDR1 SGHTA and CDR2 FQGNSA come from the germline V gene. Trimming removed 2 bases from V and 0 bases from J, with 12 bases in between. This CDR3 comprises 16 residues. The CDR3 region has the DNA TGTGCCAGCAGCTTATTTGTGGGGGAGAGCACAGATACGCAGTATTTT. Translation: CASSLFVGESTDTQYF. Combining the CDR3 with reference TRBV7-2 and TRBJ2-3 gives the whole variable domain GAGVSQSPSNKVTEKGKDVELRCDPISGHTALYWYRQSLGQGLEFLIYFQGNSAPDKSGLPSDRFSAERTGGSVSTLTIQRTQQEDSAVYLCASSLFVGESTDTQYFGPGTRLTVL.

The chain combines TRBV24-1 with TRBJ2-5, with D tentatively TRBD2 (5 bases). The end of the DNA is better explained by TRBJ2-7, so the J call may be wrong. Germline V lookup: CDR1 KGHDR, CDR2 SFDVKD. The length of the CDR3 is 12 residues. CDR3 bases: TGTGCCACCAGTGAATTCCGGGGCGAGCAGTACTTC. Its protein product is CATSEFRGEQYF.

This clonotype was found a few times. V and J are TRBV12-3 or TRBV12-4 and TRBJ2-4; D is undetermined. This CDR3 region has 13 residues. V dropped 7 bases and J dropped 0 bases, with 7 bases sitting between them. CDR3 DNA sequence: TGTGCCAGCACCCTGAGAGCCAAAAACATTCAGTACTTC. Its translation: CASTLRAKNIQYF.

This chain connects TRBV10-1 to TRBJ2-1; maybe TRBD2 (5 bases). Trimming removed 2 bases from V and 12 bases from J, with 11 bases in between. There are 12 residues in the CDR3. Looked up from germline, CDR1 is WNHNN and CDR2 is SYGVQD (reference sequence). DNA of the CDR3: TGCGCCAGCAGTGAGGGCGAGGGTATGCAGTTCTTC. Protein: CASSEGEGMQFF.

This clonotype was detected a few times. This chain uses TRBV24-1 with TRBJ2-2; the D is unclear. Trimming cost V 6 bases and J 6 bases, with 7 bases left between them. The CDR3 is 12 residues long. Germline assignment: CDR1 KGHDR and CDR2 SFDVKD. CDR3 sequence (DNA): TGTGCCACCAGTCTCTCGCCCGGGGAGCTGTTTTTT. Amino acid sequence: CATSLSPGELFF.

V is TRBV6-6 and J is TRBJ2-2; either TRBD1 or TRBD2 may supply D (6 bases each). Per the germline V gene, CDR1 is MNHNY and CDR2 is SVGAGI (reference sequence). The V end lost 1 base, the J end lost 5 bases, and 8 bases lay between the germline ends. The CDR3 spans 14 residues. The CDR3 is CASSYLGGTGELFF. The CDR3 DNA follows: TGTGCCAGCAGTTACTTAGGGGGGACCGGGGAGCTGTTTTTT.

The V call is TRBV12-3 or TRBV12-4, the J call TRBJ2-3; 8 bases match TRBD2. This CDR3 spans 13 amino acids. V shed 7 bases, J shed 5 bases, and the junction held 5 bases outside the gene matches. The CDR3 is CASTGGAGDTQYF. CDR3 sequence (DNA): TGTGCCAGCACCGGGGGGGCAGGAGATACGCAGTATTTT.

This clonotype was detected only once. CDR3 loop: CASSARDSYSYEQYF. CDR3 sequence (DNA): TGTGCCAGCAGCGCCCGGGACAGTTACAGCTACGAGCAGTACTTC. The chain combines TRBV11-2 with TRBJ2-7; 7 positions match TRBD1. Trimming took 5 bases from V and 3 from J; bases not matched to a gene: 10. This CDR3 region has 15 residues. The germline gives CDR1 SGHAT, CDR2 FQNNGV.